The rows below give T cell receptor beta chains drawn from one sample of a study of shared clonotypes between healthy human individuals. Method: immunoSEQ multiplex PCR; TCRdb's copy keeps in-frame clones and lacks some. This sample has over 2 million clones, with 85% to 95% found just once. Sequencing was performed on naive CD4+ T cells sorted from blood. The origin of the receptors is a man younger than 35 in good health. The CDR3 runs from the conserved cysteine through the conserved F or W. The order of the fields is J gene, clone size, V gene, D gene, CDR3 length, CDR3 DNA, CDR3 protein. D genes are given only for firm matches. Only some rows state a clone size, as once, few, many or a class for expanded clones.

>TRBJ2-7|-|TRBV5-1|-|15
TGCGCCAGCAGCTTCACCCTGGGGCGCTCCTACGAGCAGTACTTC
CASSFTLGRSYEQYF
>TRBJ2-3|-|TRBV2|-|12
TGTGCCAGCAGTGAAGCCCCAGATACGCAGTATTTT
CASSEAPDTQYF
>TRBJ2-3|-|TRBV18|-|12
TGTGCCAGCTCACCCGGGCAGGGGACGCAGTATTTT
CASSPGQGTQYF
>TRBJ2-7|-|TRBV30|TRBD2|15
TGTGCCTGTCCCGCCCCTTGGGGGGGTACCTACGAGCAGTACTTC
CACPAPWGGTYEQYF
>TRBJ2-3|-|TRBV5-6|-|14
TGTGCCAGCAGCTTGGGGCTGAGCACAGATACGCAGTATTTT
CASSLGLSTDTQYF
>TRBJ2-3|-|TRBV25-1|-|16
TGTGCCAGCAGTGACCGGGCCTTATCAGCTACAGATACGCAGTATTTT
CASSDRALSATDTQYF
>TRBJ2-4|-|TRBV4-3|TRBD1|15
TGCGCCAGCAGCCGACAACAGGGGGTACAAAACATTCAGTACTTC
CASSRQQGVQNIQYF
>TRBJ1-1|-|TRBV29-1|TRBD1|15
TGCAGCGTTAGGGCGGGGACAGGGACGAACACTGAAGCTTTCTTT
CSVRAGTGTNTEAFF
>TRBJ2-3|-|TRBV19|TRBD1|15
TGCGCCAGTAGTCCCCGGGACAGGGTAACAGATACGCAGTATTTT
CASSPRDRVTDTQYF
>TRBJ1-6|-|TRBV6-4|TRBD1|15
TGTGCCAGCAGTGACGTCGGACAGGGTAGTTCACCCCTCCACTTT
CASSDVGQGSSPLHF
>TRBJ1-5|-|TRBV2|-|14
TGTGCCAGCAGTGTGGAGGGTAGCAATCAGCCCCAGCATTTT
CASSVEGSNQPQHF
>TRBJ1-1|-|TRBV30|-|15
TGTGCCTGGAGTGTCTTCGGACTAATGAACACTGAAGCTTTCTTT
CAWSVFGLMNTEAFF
>TRBJ1-1|-|TRBV7-9|-|13
TGTGCCAGCAGCTTAGTAGAGAACACTGAAGCTTTCTTT
CASSLVENTEAFF
>TRBJ2-2|once|TRBV27|-|16
TGTGCCAGCAGTTTGTTGCCCCAGGGGCGCACCGGGGAGCTGTTTTTT
CASSLLPQGRTGELFF
>TRBJ1-1|-|TRBV4-1|TRBD1|16
TGCGCCAGCAGCCAAAATTCTGGGACAGGGGGAATTGAAGCTTTCTTT
CASSQNSGTGGIEAFF
>TRBJ2-1|-|TRBV5-1|-|15
TGCGCCAGCAGAAAGGAGGCCGGGCCCCACAATGAGCAGTTCTTC
CASRKEAGPHNEQFF
>TRBJ2-1|-|TRBV4-3|TRBD1|16
TGCGCCAGCAGCCAAGAAGGGACAGGATCCTACAATGAGCAGTTCTTC
CASSQEGTGSYNEQFF
>TRBJ1-2|-|TRBV7-9|-|13
TGTGCCAGCAGCATAGGACAGTCGGAAGGCTACACCTTC
CASSIGQSEGYTF
>TRBJ1-5|-|TRBV10-2|-|13
TGCGCCAGCAGTGAGTCGGTCGGGGGGCCCCAGCATTTT
CASSESVGGPQHF
>TRBJ2-7|many|TRBV28|-|13
TGTGCCAGCAGTTACCAGGGCTCCTACGAGCAGTACTTC
CASSYQGSYEQYF
>TRBJ2-7|-|TRBV6-1|-|15
TGTGCCAGCAGTGAAGTTGCCGAAGGGGCTCGCGAGCAGTACTTC
CASSEVAEGAREQYF
>TRBJ1-1|-|TRBV10-2|-|15
TGCGCCAGCAGTGAAAAGGGGGGGATGAACACTGAAGCTTTCTTT
CASSEKGGMNTEAFF